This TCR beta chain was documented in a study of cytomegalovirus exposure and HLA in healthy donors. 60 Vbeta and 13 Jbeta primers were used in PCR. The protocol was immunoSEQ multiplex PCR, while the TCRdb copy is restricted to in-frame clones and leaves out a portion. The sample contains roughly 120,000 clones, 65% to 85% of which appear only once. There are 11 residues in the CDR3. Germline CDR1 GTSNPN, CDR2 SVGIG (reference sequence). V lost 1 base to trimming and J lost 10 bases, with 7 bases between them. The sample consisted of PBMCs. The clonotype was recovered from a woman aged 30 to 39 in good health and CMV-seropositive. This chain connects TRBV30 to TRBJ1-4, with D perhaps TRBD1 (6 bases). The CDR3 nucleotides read TGTGCCTGGAGTGGGGGGCTAAAACTGTTTTTT. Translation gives CAWSGGLKLFF.